This T cell receptor beta chain is drawn from a study of cytomegalovirus exposure and HLA in healthy donors (dated by TCRdb to the late 2010s). Study-level background: An earlier analysis of 587 of the donors reported approximately 260 Gb of sequence data and roughly 120 million unique TCR beta sequences obtained from about 170 million T cells. In a later analysis, previously published TCR beta repertoires from 550 to 750 donors were re-analyzed and high-resolution HLA genotyping was added so that TCR occurrence patterns could be studied. HLA typing covered class I and class II loci at four-digit resolution. Among 350 to 400 genotyped donors of the cohort, an average of about 240,000 unique TCR beta nucleotide sequences were sequenced per donor, approximately 20% of them non-productive. A separate validation cohort of 100 to 150 different subjects was used in addition to the 666-subject first cohort. An earlier analysis of 587 of the donors used high-throughput TCR beta sequencing to judge whether each TCR beta V gene segment behaved as functional or pseudogenic. The study aimed to test whether signatures of past pathogen exposure could be identified by cataloging public T cell receptors. Roughly five DR-DQ haplotypes were treated as single units for association and clustering because of strong linkage in the cohort. The study used immunosequencing to profile the T cell repertoires of more than 650 subjects and linked those repertoires to cytomegalovirus serostatus. Typing coverage varied by locus: 629-630 donors for A, B, C, DRB1 and DQB1; more than 500 for DQA1; about 590 for DPA1; approximately 470 for DPB1. Donor age, sex, ethnicity and CMV serostatus were collected together with the repertoire data. Every repertoire in the discovery cohort had been generated on one and the same sequencing platform. About 300 gigabases of sequencing data and approximately 85 million unique TCR sequences were included in an early release covering 550 to 800 HLA-typed donors. To predict cytomegalovirus infection status, the study combined high-throughput TCR immunosequencing, statistical association of individual TCRs with disease status, and machine learning. Rather than using new phenotypic data, the later analysis identified candidate immune exposures from TCR beta sequences and from how often those sequences occurred across donors. In a later genetic analysis, genome-wide SNP genotypes for about 60% of the 666 donors were used, and that subset was treated as a discovery cohort. Among the 398 genotyped donors, approximately 77% belonged to the genetic ancestry cluster associated with self-reported Caucasian donors. What the authors observed across the whole study: According to a later analysis, most CMV-associated TCR beta chains appeared to be HLA-restricted, and the HLA associations seemed to be driven largely by CMV exposure. When HLA alleles, especially DR and DQ, strongly co-occurred, TCR associations were difficult to assign to individual alleles. Most TCR sequences were observed very rarely across donors, whereas some public TCRs were present in many individuals. A total of about 150 TCR beta chains were listed by the study as associated with cytomegalovirus. In an earlier analysis of approximately 590 of the donors, most TCR beta V segments appeared in productive rearrangements about 87% or about 30% of the time, broadly matching IMGT annotations. A later analysis reported that several top co-occurrence clusters appeared linked to parvovirus B19, influenza, CMV and Epstein-Barr virus. A cluster of highly shared sequence variants was judged likely to represent a technical artifact of the sequencing pipeline. Compared with the roughly 670-donor mean, donors in an Asian-associated ancestry cluster had fewer N-insertions in productive TCRs, according to a later genetic analysis. In a later analysis, HLA-associated TCR beta chains showed more clonal expansion and lower generation probabilities than non-associated chains that were equally common. The authors suggested that the approach could potentially be extended to other disease states and immunological phenotypes. CMV serostatus was the only immune exposure information available for the cohort. Only TCR beta chains were sequenced in this cohort, and the absence of alpha or paired-chain data limited detectable features. Because counts were too low, some 16 rarely observed V segments, including chromosome 9 orphons, were excluded from the earlier analysis of several hundred of the donors. In a later analysis, the rate of TCR association differed among HLA loci, with DRB1 alleles having the most associated TCRs and HLA-C alleles having the fewest. Specific HLA alleles were associated with more than 15,000 TCR beta sequences at a false discovery rate of 0.05 in a later analysis. Because some donors lacked HLA typing at each locus, the association tests relied only on the typed subset. Presence/absence analyses assumed roughly uniform sequencing depth across donors, an assumption that may not hold. An association between a missense DCLRE1C variant and V-gene and J-gene trimming of TCR beta chains was found in a later genetic analysis and replicated in an independent cohort. Linkage disequilibrium might explain the correlated functional status among segregating V segments, but an unknown experimental factor could not be ruled out. The classifier was reported to diagnose cytomegalovirus status with high specificity and sensitivity in both the original and validation cohorts. A few of the identified cytomegalovirus-associated TCR beta chains were confirmed in vitro to be specific for cytomegalovirus antigens. A further reported finding was that TCR beta sequences accurately predicted the HLA-A and HLA-B alleles for most subjects in the first cohort.

The cohort comprised around 690 healthy bone marrow donors. At the time of sampling, every cohort member was nominally healthy, though immune exposures that went unrecorded were likely present. The donor tested CMV seronegative and was one of the 352 seronegative cohort members. Every donor gave a peripheral blood sample, and the peripheral blood mononuclear cells from that sample were used for TCR beta sequencing. The Qiagen DNeasy Blood Extraction Kit was used to extract genomic DNA from the blood cell samples. The library was generated by the immunoSEQ multiplex PCR assay. For the multiplex PCR, a mixture combining 60 forward primers for TCR Vbeta segments and 13 reverse primers for TCR Jbeta segments was used. The CDR3 region of rearranged TCR beta genes was amplified from genomic DNA with a multiplex PCR assay. On the Illumina HiSeq System, the amplified TCR beta libraries were sequenced as 87-base-pair reads. In the source study's methods: Across the roughly 670 repertoires, a later analysis counted about 81 million unique TCR beta chains, some 11 million of which were shared by at least two donors. To remove PCR and sequencing errors, raw reads were error-corrected and collapsed into unique sequences using a nearest-neighbor algorithm that merged closely related sequences. V, D and J gene segments were assigned by aligning CDR3 sequences to IMGT reference sequences. Each retained sequence needed at least a six-nucleotide match to both a V gene segment and a J gene segment. Rearrangements were classified as productive when the CDR3 lacked stop codons and remained in frame with V and J, and all other rearrangements were classified as non-productive. CDR3 was defined according to IMGT convention as the region running from the second conserved V-encoded cysteine to the conserved J-encoded phenylalanine. Sequences without an unambiguous match to a single V gene segment were excluded from the earlier analysis of over 500 of the donors. In an earlier analysis of approximately 500 of the donors, a V segment was called functional when productive rearrangements were above 56.7%, and segregating when the standard deviation between donors exceeded 5%. To diagnose cytomegalovirus status from the catalog of TCR beta chain sequences, a statistical classification framework was built. V and J gene assignment, in a later analysis, came from comparing TCR nucleotide sequences with IMGT/GENE-DB human TR gene sequences. In a later analysis, CDR3 sequences and most-parsimonious VDJ recombination scenarios were assigned using the TCRdist pipeline. A later analysis defined each TCR beta chain by its CDR3 amino acid sequence plus V-gene family, and excluded reads lacking a unique V-gene family. A later analysis removed roughly 590 highly shared, low-generation-probability nucleotide sequences to deal with suspected cross-contamination and a sequencing artifact. For each public chain, a later analysis derived a clonal expansion index from normalized ranks of inferred template counts within each repertoire. In a later analysis, generation probabilities were computed using a VDJ recombination model fitted to out-of-frame rearrangements, and the results were checked against IGoR. In a later analysis, TCR-TCR, TCR-HLA and TCR-CMV co-occurrence was scored with hypergeometric tests, and a repertoire-size bias correction was applied to TCR pairs. To estimate false discovery rates, a later analysis permuted the HLA or CMV assignments 20 times. A later analysis grouped co-occurring TCRs with DBSCAN, adding TCRdist sequence similarity when clustering within HLA-allele-positive subsets. Co-occurrence clustering excluded repertoires with fewer than 30,000 or more than 120,000 public chains, plus five with anomalous nucleotide sharing. TCRdb limited this immuneACCESS table to in-frame rearrangements with V and J called. A share of clones is missing; checked studies link under half to unresolved V genes, and the rest is unexplained. V, J and clone size are taken as reported in that table, and D and trimming were inferred from the DNA itself. For this sample the table gives some 130,000 clones, of which roughly four fifths were detected only once. The top ten hold roughly 1.1% of the sample.

A note on this clone: Its antigen remains undetermined. No per-base quality is available; no much larger clone lies one base away.

The sequenced material came from PBMCs. The sequence came from a boy aged 5-17 years in good health and CMV-seronegative.

The DNA sequence is TGTGCCAGCAGCCTCTTTGGGCCCGAAGCTTTCTTT. It translates to CASSLFGPEAFF. The sequence links TRBV9 to TRBJ1-1, with no confident D gene call. From the cysteine up to the phenylalanine, the CDR3 has a length of 12 residues. This entry keeps only the CDR3 DNA: 36 bases, framed from base 1. V loses 4 bases of germline sequence and J loses 8 bases, and the interval between the two ends is 12 bases. The germline V gene provides CDR1 SGDLS and CDR2 YYNGEE.